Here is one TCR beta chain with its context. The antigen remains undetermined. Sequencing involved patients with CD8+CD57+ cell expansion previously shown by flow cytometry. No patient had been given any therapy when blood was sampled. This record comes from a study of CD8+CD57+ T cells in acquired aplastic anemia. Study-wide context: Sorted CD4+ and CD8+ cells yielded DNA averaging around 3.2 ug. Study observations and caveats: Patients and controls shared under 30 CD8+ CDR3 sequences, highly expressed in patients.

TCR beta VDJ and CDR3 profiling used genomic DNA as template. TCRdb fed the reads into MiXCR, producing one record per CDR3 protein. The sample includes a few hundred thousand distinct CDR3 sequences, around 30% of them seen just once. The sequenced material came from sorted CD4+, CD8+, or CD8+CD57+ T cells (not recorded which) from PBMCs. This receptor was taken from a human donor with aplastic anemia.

CDR3 DNA: TGTGCCAGCAGCTTTTTTTCGGACATTCAGTACTTC. Translation gives CASSFFSDIQYF. The V and J genes are TRBV7-9 and TRBJ2-4; D not certain. The length of the CDR3 is 12 residues. Between the trimmed V and J ends, which lost 3 bases and 8 bases, there was a span of 8 bases. Germline CDR1 SEHNR, CDR2 FQNEAQ (reference sequence).